This record covers a single TCR beta chain. One end of the junction does not line up with germline, which may come from a read error. The data were taken from a study of blood T cells in healthy people across ages. Per sample, no less than 5.5 micrograms of total RNA were extracted. The CDR3 is made up of 14 amino acids. The second PCR ran roughly 6 to 11 cycles with a sample-barcoded 5' primer and J-beta primers. TCRdb reanalysed the 5' RACE reads using MiXCR and keeps one entry per CDR3 protein. Of 540,000 or so distinct CDR3 sequences in the sample, 25% to 30% were seen once. V is TRBV12-3 or TRBV12-4 and J is TRBJ2-7, with TRBD1 matching 8 bases. Source material: blood. The TCR sequence derives from a woman in her 70s in good health. Here the CDR3 reads CAGRFSGGVNGQYF. The CDR3, as DNA: TGTGCCGGCAGGTTCTCAGGGGGCGTTAACGGGCAGTACTTC.